A selection of T cell receptor beta chains follows, all from one sample in a study of CD8 T cells in Susac syndrome. MiXCR was run by TCRdb on the immunoSEQ multiplex PCR reads, yielding one entry per CDR3 protein. The sample holds about 100,000 distinct CDR3 sequences, nearly 97% seen once. The sample consisted of CD8+ T cells from PBMCs. Receptors were obtained from a human donor with Susac syndrome. Each CDR3 is given with its conserved first and last residue. Fields, in order: CDR3 protein, CDR3 DNA, D gene, J gene, V gene, clone size. The D gene is left open where the match is weak. A row's size may be missing; if present it is once, few, many or a size class.

CASSRLAQIYEQYF | TGTGCCAGCAGCAGACTAGCGCAGATCTACGAGCAGTACTTC | TRBD2 | TRBJ2-7 | TRBV5-6 | NA
CASSQGPPAGSGVTRRNEQFF | TGCGCCAGCAGCCAAGGCCCCCCGGCGGGTAGCGGGGTAACAAGGCGGAATGAGCAGTTCTTC | TRBD2 | TRBJ2-1 | TRBV4-1 | NA
CASSPSSGGATYEQYF | TGTGCCAGCAGCCCATCTAGCGGAGGCGCTACCTACGAGCAGTACTTC | TRBD2 | TRBJ2-7 | TRBV3-1 | NA
CASSQVRDSPLHF | TGTGCCAGCAGCCAAGTCCGGGATTCACCCCTCCACTTT | NA | TRBJ1-6 | TRBV3-1 | NA
CSGVDGASGGRGTQYF | TGCAGCGGAGTAGACGGGGCTAGCGGGGGGAGGGGGACCCAGTACTTC | TRBD2 | TRBJ2-5 | TRBV20-1 | NA
CASSQPGLADEQFF | TGTGCCAGCAGCCAGCCGGGACTAGCGGATGAGCAGTTCTTC | TRBD2 | TRBJ2-1 | TRBV3-1 | NA
CSVEETTPGPTGELFF | TGCAGCGTTGAAGAGACGACCCCAGGGCCCACCGGGGAGCTGTTTTTT | NA | TRBJ2-2 | TRBV29-1 | NA
CASSSPSYNEQFF | TGTGCCAGCAGCTCGCCCTCCTACAATGAGCAGTTCTTC | NA | TRBJ2-1 | TRBV11-2 | NA
CASSPAKTSGRRNEQFF | TGTGCCAGCTCACCAGCCAAGACTAGCGGGAGGAGGAATGAGCAGTTCTTC | TRBD2 | TRBJ2-1 | TRBV18 | NA
CATNPGTNSYEQYF | TGTGCCACCAACCCGGGGACTAACTCCTACGAGCAGTACTTC | TRBD2 | TRBJ2-7 | TRBV3-1 | NA
CSAGDIRSNQPQHF | TGCAGTGCGGGGGACATACGTAGCAATCAGCCCCAGCATTTT | NA | TRBJ1-5 | TRBV20-1 | NA
CASSLGSGRAVGEQYF | TGTGCCAGCAGCTTAGGATCAGGGAGAGCCGTGGGTGAGCAGTACTTC | NA | TRBJ2-7 | TRBV13 | NA
CASSWGAESNQPQHF | TGTGCCAGCAGCTGGGGGGCCGAGAGCAATCAGCCCCAGCATTTT | NA | TRBJ1-5 | TRBV2 | NA
CASRTQEAQYF | TGTGCCAGCAGAACCCAGGAGGCCCAGTACTTC | NA | TRBJ2-5 | TRBV2 | NA
CASSLGLYNEQFF | TGCGCCAGCAGCTTGGGACTTTACAATGAGCAGTTCTTC | NA | TRBJ2-1 | TRBV5-1 | NA
CASSQDPGSQETQYF | TGTGCCAGCAGCCAAGATCCGGGCAGCCAAGAGACCCAGTACTTC | NA | TRBJ2-5 | TRBV3-1 | NA
CASSQAGFTDTQYF | TGTGCCAGCAGCCAGGCAGGGTTCACAGATACGCAGTATTTT | NA | TRBJ2-3 | TRBV3-1 | NA
CASSLSTTDTGELFF | TGTGCCAGCAGCTTATCCACGACAGACACCGGGGAGCTGTTTTTT | NA | TRBJ2-2 | TRBV7-3 | NA
CSVDGIGLAEFF | TGCAGCGTTGATGGGATCGGACTAGCTGAGTTCTTC | TRBD2 | TRBJ2-1 | TRBV29-1 | NA
CSAGTGRAEAFF | TGCAGTGCTGGGACAGGGAGGGCTGAAGCTTTCTTT | TRBD1 | TRBJ1-1 | TRBV20-1 | NA
CASSQAGLRYNEQFF | TGTGCCAGCAGCCAAGCAGGGTTACGCTACAATGAGCAGTTCTTC | NA | TRBJ2-1 | TRBV14 | once
CSATKIDRNIQYF | TGCAGTGCTACGAAGATAGACAGAAACATTCAGTACTTC | NA | TRBJ2-4 | TRBV20-1 | NA
CSASRLADNEQFF | TGCAGTGCTAGCAGGCTAGCCGACAATGAGCAGTTCTTC | NA | TRBJ2-1 | TRBV20-1 | NA
CASSFVRGTTDTQYF | TGTGCCAGCAGTTTCGTTCGAGGAACGACAGATACGCAGTATTTT | NA | TRBJ2-3 | TRBV28 | NA
CSVVVLNEQFF | TGCAGCGTTGTCGTGTTAAATGAGCAGTTCTTC | NA | TRBJ2-1 | TRBV29-1 | NA
CASSSRLAGYNEQFF | TGTGCCAGCAGCTCCCGACTAGCGGGATACAATGAGCAGTTCTTC | TRBD2 | TRBJ2-1 | TRBV14 | NA
CASSPGQVYGYTF | TGTGCCAGCAGTCCCGGACAGGTCTATGGCTACACCTTC | TRBD1 | TRBJ1-2 | TRBV12-3/TRBV12-4 | few
CATGSWAGELFF | TGTGCCACCGGTTCCTGGGCCGGGGAGCTGTTTTTT | NA | TRBJ2-2 | TRBV24-1 | NA
CSADLEGRAFF | TGCAGTGCCGACCTCGAGGGGAGGGCTTTCTTT | NA | TRBJ1-1 | TRBV20-1 | NA
CSARRQVNYGYTF | TGCAGTGCTAGAAGGCAGGTCAACTATGGCTACACCTTC | NA | TRBJ1-2 | TRBV20-1 | NA
CASSWQEDIQYF | TGTGCCAGCAGTTGGCAGGAGGACATTCAGTACTTC | NA | TRBJ2-4 | TRBV25-1 | NA
CASSLWGQPQHF | TGTGCCAGCAGTTTGTGGGGTCAGCCCCAGCATTTT | NA | TRBJ1-5 | TRBV12-3/TRBV12-4 | NA
CASSTQGDYEQYF | TGTGCCAGCAGTACACAGGGGGACTACGAGCAGTACTTC | TRBD1 | TRBJ2-7 | TRBV28 | NA
CASSPGTGGPEQYF | TGTGCCAGCTCACCAGGGACAGGGGGCCCCGAGCAGTACTTC | TRBD1 | TRBJ2-7 | TRBV18 | once
CASSLTPPREFREQYF | TGTGCCAGCAGTTTAACACCGCCCCGGGAGTTTAGAGAGCAGTACTTC | NA | TRBJ2-7 | TRBV27 | NA
CSAKEAGRTDTQYF | TGCAGTGCAAAGGAAGCGGGGCGCACAGATACGCAGTATTTT | TRBD2 | TRBJ2-3 | TRBV20-1 | NA
CASSFLTTDTQYF | TGTGCCAGCAGTTTCCTGACTACAGATACGCAGTATTTT | NA | TRBJ2-3 | TRBV28 | NA
CASSPQGGGGEKLFF | TGTGCCAGCAGCCCCCAGGGGGGGGGTGGTGAAAAACTGTTTTTT | TRBD1 | TRBJ1-4 | TRBV2 | NA
CASSRGREGTQYF | TGCGCCAGCAGCCGGGGACGAGAGGGGACCCAGTACTTC | NA | TRBJ2-5 | TRBV4-1 | NA
CASSRIGETQYF | TGTGCCAGCAGCCGGATCGGAGAGACCCAGTACTTC | NA | TRBJ2-5 | TRBV7-2 | once
CSARVGKGALDYEQYF | TGCAGTGCTAGAGTGGGGAAGGGGGCTTTGGACTACGAGCAGTACTTC | TRBD1 | TRBJ2-7 | TRBV20-1 | once
CASSQGENEQYF | TGTGCCAGCAGCCAAGGGGAGAACGAGCAGTACTTC | NA | TRBJ2-7 | TRBV3-1 | NA
CASSPPGGRYEQYF | TGTGCCAGCAGCCCACCGGGGGGGCGGTACGAGCAGTACTTC | TRBD2 | TRBJ2-7 | TRBV7-9 | NA
CASSQDSKERSYNEQFF | TGTGCCAGCAGCCAAGATAGTAAGGAGCGCTCCTACAATGAGCAGTTCTTC | NA | TRBJ2-1 | TRBV14 | once
CSVDAKRPAGFGYTF | TGCAGCGTTGATGCTAAACGACCAGCTGGCTTCGGTTACACCTTC | NA | TRBJ1-2 | TRBV29-1 | once
CASSFSRRGAREETQYF | TGTGCCAGCAGCTTTAGTCGGAGGGGCGCAAGGGAAGAGACCCAGTACTTC | NA | TRBJ2-5 | TRBV13 | once